The rows below give T cell receptor beta chains drawn from one sample of a study of graft-versus-host responses after intestinal transplantation. Only in-frame clones appear in the TCRdb table, and some are missing; sequencing was by immunoSEQ multiplex PCR. The profile shows 29,000 or so clones, around 92% of them singletons. This sample comprised PBMCs, obtained around 70 days after intestinal transplant. These receptors were collected from a human patient who received an intestinal transplant, so some T cells may come from the graft donor. The CDR3 runs from the conserved cysteine through the conserved F or W. A D gene is named only where the DNA matches it firmly. A clone size is listed for some rows: how often the clone was seen (once, few, many), or a class if it is expanded.

D gene: .
J gene: TRBJ1-6
clone size: .
V gene: TRBV6-4
CDR3 DNA: TGTGCCAGCAGTGCCAGCAGACCCTATAATTCACCCCTCCACTTT
CDR3 protein: CASSASRPYNSPLHF

D gene: .
J gene: TRBJ1-1
clone size: .
V gene: TRBV30
CDR3 DNA: TGTGCCTGGAGTGAGGGTATTGGACTATGGGACACTGAAGCTTTCTTT
CDR3 protein: CAWSEGIGLWDTEAFF

D gene: TRBD1
J gene: TRBJ2-3
clone size: once
V gene: TRBV7-9
CDR3 DNA: TGTGCCAGCAGCGCCGGGACAGGGGTTCCAGATACGCAGTATTTT
CDR3 protein: CASSAGTGVPDTQYF

D gene: .
J gene: TRBJ2-6
clone size: .
V gene: TRBV6-5
CDR3 DNA: TGTGCCAGCAGTTACAGCGGATTCTCTGGGGCCAACGTCCTGACTTTC
CDR3 protein: CASSYSGFSGANVLTF

D gene: TRBD2
J gene: TRBJ2-2
clone size: .
V gene: TRBV6-4
CDR3 DNA: TGTGCCAGCAGTGAGATCGGACTAGAGGGCACCGGGGAGCTGTTTTTT
CDR3 protein: CASSEIGLEGTGELFF

D gene: .
J gene: TRBJ1-6
clone size: .
V gene: TRBV6-4
CDR3 DNA: TGTGCCAGCAGTGACTCGGACGCGTCACCCCTCCACTTT
CDR3 protein: CASSDSDASPLHF

D gene: .
J gene: TRBJ1-1
clone size: .
V gene: TRBV2
CDR3 DNA: TGTGCCAGCAGGCAGGACCTGAACACTGAAGCTTTCTTT
CDR3 protein: CASRQDLNTEAFF

D gene: .
J gene: TRBJ1-6
clone size: .
V gene: TRBV6-1
CDR3 DNA: TGTGCCAGCAGTGAAAGCGATCTCCACTTT
CDR3 protein: CASSESDLHF

D gene: .
J gene: TRBJ1-2
clone size: .
V gene: TRBV7-9
CDR3 DNA: TGTGCCAGCAGCCCCGGGACTCCGTTCTACACCTTC
CDR3 protein: CASSPGTPFYTF

D gene: TRBD2
J gene: TRBJ2-1
clone size: .
V gene: TRBV28
CDR3 DNA: TGTGCCAGCAGTAAAACAGGGGGGACTAGCGGGAGAGGGTCCTACAATGAGCAGTTCTTC
CDR3 protein: CASSKTGGTSGRGSYNEQFF

D gene: TRBD1
J gene: TRBJ2-7
clone size: .
V gene: TRBV27
CDR3 DNA: TGTGCCAGCAGTCCGCTGGGACAGGGGGCCTCCTACGAGCAGTACTTC
CDR3 protein: CASSPLGQGASYEQYF

D gene: TRBD1
J gene: TRBJ2-1
clone size: .
V gene: TRBV4-2
CDR3 DNA: TGTGCCAGCAGCCAGGACCAGGACAGGGCGCCGTTCTTC
CDR3 protein: CASSQDQDRAPFF

D gene: .
J gene: TRBJ2-1
clone size: .
V gene: TRBV7-6
CDR3 DNA: TGTGCCAGCAGCTTAACCGGGACGGATTACAATGAGCAGTTCTTC
CDR3 protein: CASSLTGTDYNEQFF

D gene: .
J gene: TRBJ2-3
clone size: once
V gene: TRBV7-2
CDR3 DNA: TGTGCCAGCAGCTTTTTTGCTACAGATACGCAGTATTTT
CDR3 protein: CASSFFATDTQYF

D gene: .
J gene: TRBJ1-1
clone size: .
V gene: TRBV19
CDR3 DNA: TGTGCCAGTAGTATTTTCGGTCTAGTAACTGAAGCTTTCTTT
CDR3 protein: CASSIFGLVTEAFF

D gene: .
J gene: TRBJ2-2
clone size: .
V gene: TRBV5-5
CDR3 DNA: TGTGCCAGCAGCTCCATTGCCGGGGCCGGGGAGCTGTTTTTT
CDR3 protein: CASSSIAGAGELFF

D gene: .
J gene: TRBJ1-1
clone size: .
V gene: TRBV4-2
CDR3 DNA: TGTGCCAGCAGCCAAGTCCCCCGGCGGAGGAACACTGAAGCTTTCTTT
CDR3 protein: CASSQVPRRRNTEAFF

D gene: TRBD2
J gene: TRBJ2-7
clone size: .
V gene: TRBV4-1
CDR3 DNA: TGCGCCAGCAGCCAAGAAGGACTAGTTTACGAGCAGTACTTC
CDR3 protein: CASSQEGLVYEQYF

D gene: .
J gene: TRBJ2-7
clone size: .
V gene: TRBV5-1
CDR3 DNA: TGCGCCAGCAGCTTGGGACCCAGCTCCTACGAGCAGTACTTC
CDR3 protein: CASSLGPSSYEQYF

D gene: TRBD1
J gene: TRBJ2-3
clone size: .
V gene: TRBV19
CDR3 DNA: TGTGCCAGTAGTCCCTATGAGGGGGCGAGCACAGATACGCAGTATTTT
CDR3 protein: CASSPYEGASTDTQYF

D gene: TRBD1
J gene: TRBJ2-2
clone size: .
V gene: TRBV5-4
CDR3 DNA: TGTGCCAGCAGCCCTTATTCCGGGGGACAGGACGCGAACACCGGGGAGCTGTTTTTT
CDR3 protein: CASSPYSGGQDANTGELFF

D gene: TRBD2
J gene: TRBJ2-1
clone size: .
V gene: TRBV13
CDR3 DNA: TGTGCCAGCAGCTTGGGGCCCAGGGCGGGGGGGCCTGTAGGGCAGTTCTTC
CDR3 protein: CASSLGPRAGGPVGQFF

D gene: TRBD1
J gene: TRBJ1-2
clone size: once
V gene: TRBV10-3
CDR3 DNA: TGTGCCACCGGACAGGGACGTCGGGGTTGGGGCTACACCTTC
CDR3 protein: CATGQGRRGWGYTF

D gene: .
J gene: TRBJ2-3
clone size: .
V gene: TRBV6-5
CDR3 DNA: TGTGCCAGCAGCACGACCGGCTCCAGCACAGATACGCAGTATTTT
CDR3 protein: CASSTTGSSTDTQYF

D gene: .
J gene: TRBJ1-1
clone size: .
V gene: TRBV6-1
CDR3 DNA: TGTGCCAGCCCTCCGGCGGGGGGGGTTGAAGCTTTCTTT
CDR3 protein: CASPPAGGVEAFF

D gene: .
J gene: TRBJ2-2
clone size: .
V gene: TRBV19
CDR3 DNA: TGTGCCAGTAGTATTGGAGGGGGCACCGGGGAGCTGTTTTTT
CDR3 protein: CASSIGGGTGELFF

D gene: TRBD2
J gene: TRBJ2-7
clone size: .
V gene: TRBV7-8
CDR3 DNA: TGTGCCAGCAGCACAACTAGCGTCAACGAGCAGTACTTC
CDR3 protein: CASSTTSVNEQYF

D gene: TRBD2
J gene: TRBJ2-7
clone size: .
V gene: TRBV25-1
CDR3 DNA: TGTGCCAGCAGTGATATTTCTGGTGTAGCGGGGGAGGACGAGCAGTACTTC
CDR3 protein: CASSDISGVAGEDEQYF